The 22 T cell receptor beta chains presented below share a single source sample, sequenced in a study of blood T cell repertoires in COVID-19. The repertoire was sequenced with immunoSEQ multiplex PCR; TCRdb's copy has only in-frame clones and lacks some. Of roughly 75,000 clones in the sample, over 75% were seen once. Source material: peripheral blood. Receptor source: a man aged 45-65 years with acute or convalescent COVID-19.

The chain is built from TRBV5-6 and TRBJ1-5; D remains unclear. Germline CDR1 and CDR2: SGHDT and YYEEEE. V shed 0 bases and J shed 4 bases, with 8 bases lying between them. The CDR3 totals 14 residues. The CDR3, as DNA: TGTGCCAGCAGCTTGGGGCGGCAGAATCAGCCCCAGCATTTT. Protein product: CASSLGRQNQPQHF.

This chain links TRBV5-5 with TRBJ1-6; D unresolved. From germline, CDR1 is SGHKS and CDR2 YYEKEE (reference sequence). There are 15 residues in the CDR3. Between the trimmed V and J ends, which lost 4 bases and 8 bases, there was a span of 16 bases. CDR3 amino acids: CASSPLGGSDSPLHF. The CDR3 DNA follows: TGTGCCAGCAGCCCGCTAGGAGGTTCGGATTCACCCCTCCACTTT.

V and J are TRBV19 and TRBJ2-6; D is undetermined. The length of the CDR3 is 19 residues. The ends were cut back, 6 bases at V and 0 bases at J, with 21 bases in the middle. Germline lookup yields CDR1 LNHDA and CDR2 SQIVND (reference sequence). CDR3 DNA sequence: TGTGCCAGTAGCAAACTGGCGGAGCGACCACCCTCTGGGGCCAACGTCCTGACTTTC. This codes for CASSKLAERPPSGANVLTF.

This chain connects TRBV24-1 to TRBJ2-1; TRBD1 aligns across 7 bases. The CDR3 covers 13 residues. Germline CDR1 and CDR2: KGHDR and SFDVKD. Germline trimming cut 12 bases from V and 5 bases from J; bases unmatched to any gene: 9. The CDR3, as DNA: TGTGCCTCCTCCGAAGGGGGCCACAATGAGCAGTTCTTC. Protein sequence: CASSEGGHNEQFF.

This rearrangement joins TRBV19 to TRBJ2-7; 9 positions match TRBD1. The germline CDR1 and CDR2 sequences are LNHDA and SQIVND (reference sequence). V lost 4 bases and J lost 8; bases outside the gene matches: 9. The CDR3 covers 14 residues. CDR3 loop: CASSTTQGAGQQYF. In nucleotides, the CDR3 is TGTGCCAGTAGTACCACACAGGGGGCCGGTCAGCAGTACTTC.

The chain recombines TRBV19 with TRBJ1-6; D is perhaps TRBD1 (5 bases). The V and J ends lost 6 bases and 10 bases respectively, with 19 bases between them. The CDR3 is made up of 15 amino acids. Germline CDR1 and CDR2: LNHDA and SQIVND (reference sequence). In DNA, the CDR3 is TGTGCCAGTAGGGCGGGGCAGGAATTAAGCTCACCCCTCCACTTT. Translating it yields CASRAGQELSSPLHF.

This clone was picked up one time. The chain is built from TRBV5-1 and TRBJ2-5; the match to TRBD1 covers 7 bases. CDR3 length equals 14 residues. Germline assignment: CDR1 SGHRS and CDR2 YFSETQ. V dropped 0 bases and J dropped 5; count of bases not matched to a gene: 4. For the CDR3, the DNA is TGCGCCAGCAGCTTGGAGCCAGGGGGTGAGACCCAGTACTTC. This encodes CASSLEPGGETQYF. Full variable domain (missing parts from reference TRBV5-1 and TRBJ2-5): KAGVTQTPRYLIKTRGQQVTLSCSPISGHRSVSWYQQTPGQGLQFLFEYFSETQRNKGNFPGRFSGRQFSNSRSEMNVSTLELGDSALYLCASSLEPGGETQYFGPGTRLLVL.

The chain recombines TRBV5-5 with TRBJ2-5, with 9 bases fitting TRBD1. Germline values: CDR1 SGHKS, CDR2 YYEKEE (reference sequence). Trimming took 3 bases from V and 2 from J; bases not matched to a gene: 5. The CDR3 contains 15 residues. CDR3 sequence: CASSSGQGGQETQYF. The CDR3 nucleotides are TGTGCCAGCAGCTCGGGACAGGGAGGGCAAGAGACCCAGTACTTC.

As for this clone: In the same sample, other DNA sequences code for this CDR3. The V gene is TRBV19, the J gene TRBJ2-2; perhaps TRBD2 as D (6 bases). V was shortened by 4 bases and J by 0 bases, with 15 bases between the two germline ends. CDR3 length: 17 amino acids. Germline assignment: CDR1 LNHDA and CDR2 SQIVND (reference sequence). The DNA of the CDR3 is TGTGCCAGTAGTAGGGGGTTGCGCGGGACGAACACCGGGGAGCTGTTTTTT. Its protein is CASSRGLRGTNTGELFF.

The V call is TRBV27, the J call TRBJ1-5, with TRBD1 as a possible D gene (6 bases). Germline V lookup: CDR1 MNHEY, CDR2 SMNVEV (reference sequence). The CDR3 has 15 amino acids. V shed 5 bases and J shed 1 base, with 12 bases lying between them. The CDR3 nucleotides are TGTGCCAGCAGTATTCAGGGGTTGAGCAATCAGCCCCAGCATTTT. Its protein product is CASSIQGLSNQPQHF.

The V call is TRBV27, the J call TRBJ2-5, with 12 bases aligning to TRBD2. After removal of 6 bases from V and 2 bases from J, the junction contained 4 bases not matched to a gene. Germline CDR1 MNHEY, CDR2 SMNVEV (reference sequence). The CDR3 totals 15 residues. The CDR3 region is CASSPGLAGQETQYF. In DNA, the CDR3 is TGTGCCAGCAGCCCAGGACTAGCGGGACAAGAGACCCAGTACTTC.

J is TRBJ2-7 and V is TRBV18; weak D call: TRBD1 (6 bases). The CDR3 sequence is 13 residues long. V gave up 0 bases and J gave up 5 bases, with 8 bases separating them. From germline, CDR1 is KGHSH and CDR2 LQKENI. CDR3 region: CASSPPGGHEQYF. CDR3 in DNA: TGTGCCAGCTCACCACCTGGGGGCCACGAGCAGTACTTC.

The CDR3 nucleotides read TGTGCCAGCAGTAGACAGGAGAACACTGAAGCTTTCTTT. Protein: CASSRQENTEAFF. The chain carries TRBV6-2 or TRBV6-3 and TRBJ1-1, with a weak D call TRBD1 (6 bases). The CDR3 spans 13 residues. Deletions cut 5 bases from V and 1 base from J, with 8 bases between. Germline CDR1 and CDR2: MNHEY and SVGEGT.

The chain uses TRBV30 and TRBJ1-6; D gene unclear. Germline CDR1 GTSNPN, CDR2 SVGIG (reference sequence). The CDR3 is 14 amino acids. V lost 2 bases and J 8 bases, leaving 13 bases between the germline ends. The CDR3 is CAWSTRGGDSPLHF. Written as DNA, the CDR3 is TGTGCCTGGAGTACCCGAGGAGGTGATTCACCCCTCCACTTT.

The chain joins TRBV3-1 (or the pseudogene TRBV3-2) to TRBJ1-5, with a tentative D call TRBD1 (5 bases). This CDR3 contains 14 residues. Trimming removed 4 bases at V and 6 bases at J, with 13 bases between. Germline-derived CDR1 and CDR2 are LGHDT and YNNKEL (reference sequence). The CDR3 DNA sequence: TGTGCCAGCAGCCCTGGACCGCAGGGTCAGCCCCAGCATTTT. Encoded protein: CASSPGPQGQPQHF.

The chain combines TRBV11-1 with TRBJ1-2; D remains unclear. Germline loops: CDR1 SGHAT, CDR2 FQDESV (reference sequence). The V and J ends lost 3 bases and 8 bases respectively, with 10 bases between them. CDR3 size: 12 residues. The CDR3 loop reads CASSLKQKGYTF. The CDR3 DNA sequence: TGTGCCAGCAGCTTGAAACAGAAGGGCTACACCTTC.

The V and J genes are TRBV6-2 or TRBV6-3 and TRBJ1-5, with 9 bases matching TRBD1. Germline V CDR1 and CDR2: MNHEY, SVGEGT. Unmatched junction bases numbered 2, after V lost 2 bases and J lost 3 bases. The CDR3 length is 15 residues. The CDR3 protein is CASSYTGGPNQPQHF. The CDR3 coding sequence is TGTGCCAGCAGTTACACAGGGGGCCCCAATCAGCCCCAGCATTTT.

A single count supports this clone. This chain links TRBV6-2 or TRBV6-3 with TRBJ1-2; a weak D match, TRBD1 (6 bases). The CDR3 has 16 amino acids. From germline, CDR1 is MNHEY and CDR2 SVGEGT. The V and J ends lost 7 bases and 5 bases respectively, with 23 bases between them. The CDR3 sequence is CASTPGPTPRGYGYTF. Here the CDR3 DNA reads TGTGCCAGCACCCCCGGCCCGACACCCAGGGGTTATGGCTACACCTTC.

The chain uses TRBV24-1 and TRBJ1-4; D not resolved. CDR1 is KGHDR and CDR2 is SFDVKD in the germline V gene. This CDR3 has 14 residues. V was clipped by 4 bases and J by 6 bases, with 11 bases between them. The CDR3 sequence: CATSEPGRDEKLFF. The CDR3 DNA reads as TGTGCCACCAGTGAGCCGGGGAGGGATGAAAAACTGTTTTTT.

The chain is built from TRBV25-1 and TRBJ1-4; 7 bases map to TRBD1. The V gene end was trimmed by 1 base and the J gene end by 7 bases; junction bases not matched to a gene: 6. Germline CDR1 reads MGHDK; CDR2 reads SYGVNS. The CDR3 extends over 15 amino acids. CDR3 bases: TGTGCCAGCAGTGAATTGAGGGCAGGGGGTGAAAAACTGTTTTTT. Protein: CASSELRAGGEKLFF. The entire variable domain, with the rest obtained from reference TRBV25-1 and TRBJ1-4, is as follows: EADIYQTPRYLVIGTGKKITLECSQTMGHDKMYWYQQDPGMELHLIHYSYGVNSTEKGDLSSESTVSRIRTEHFPLTLESARPSHTSQYLCASSELRAGGEKLFFGSGTQLSVL.

The V and J genes are TRBV15 and TRBJ2-6, with 9 bases identical to TRBD1. V lost 9 bases, J lost 0 bases, and 12 bases stayed unmatched. This CDR3 is built from 18 residues. Germline V gene sequence: CDR1 LNHNV, CDR2 YYDKDF (reference sequence). This chain's CDR3 is CATTPPSGQGSGANVLTF. In DNA, the CDR3 is TGTGCCACTACACCCCCGTCGGGACAGGGCTCTGGGGCCAACGTCCTGACTTTC.

This clone appeared a few times. The genes are TRBV5-5 and TRBJ1-2, with D possibly being TRBD1 (6 bases). V was cut by 2 bases and J by 1 base, with 12 bases left in between. CDR3 length: 15 residues. Germline CDR1 and CDR2: SGHKS and YYEKEE (reference sequence). CDR3 sequence: CASSLSPDSNYGYTF. CDR3 nucleotides: TGTGCCAGCAGCTTAAGTCCGGACAGTAACTATGGCTACACCTTC.